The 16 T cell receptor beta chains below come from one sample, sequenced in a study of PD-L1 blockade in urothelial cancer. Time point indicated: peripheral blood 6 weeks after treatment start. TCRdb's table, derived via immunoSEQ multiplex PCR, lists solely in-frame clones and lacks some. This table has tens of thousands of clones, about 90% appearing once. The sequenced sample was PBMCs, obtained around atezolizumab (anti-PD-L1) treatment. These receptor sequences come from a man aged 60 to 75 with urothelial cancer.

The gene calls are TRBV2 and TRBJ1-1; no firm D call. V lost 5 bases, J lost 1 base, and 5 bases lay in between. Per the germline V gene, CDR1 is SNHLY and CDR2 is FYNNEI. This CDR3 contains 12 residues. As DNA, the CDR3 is TGTGCCAGCAGTTCAGAGAACACTGAAGCTTTCTTT. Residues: CASSSENTEAFF.

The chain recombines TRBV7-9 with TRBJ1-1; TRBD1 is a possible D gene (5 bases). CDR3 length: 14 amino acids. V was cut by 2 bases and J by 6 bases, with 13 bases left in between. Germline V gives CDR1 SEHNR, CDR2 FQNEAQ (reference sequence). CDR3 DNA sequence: TGTGCCAGCAGCTTAAGGCAGGGATTGCCTGAAGCTTTCTTT. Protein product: CASSLRQGLPEAFF.

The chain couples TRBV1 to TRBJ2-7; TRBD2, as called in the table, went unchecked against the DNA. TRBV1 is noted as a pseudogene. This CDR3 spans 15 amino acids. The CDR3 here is CTSSPPGLAAYEQYF. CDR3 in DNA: TGCACCAGCAGCCCGCCCGGGCTAGCGGCTTACGAGCAGTACTTC.

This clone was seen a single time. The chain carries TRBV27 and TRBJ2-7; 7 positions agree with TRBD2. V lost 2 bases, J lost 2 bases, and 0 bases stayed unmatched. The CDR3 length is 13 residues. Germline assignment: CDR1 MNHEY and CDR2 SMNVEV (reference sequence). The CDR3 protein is CASSLREAYEQYF. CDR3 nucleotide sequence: TGTGCCAGCAGTTTACGGGAGGCCTACGAGCAGTACTTC.

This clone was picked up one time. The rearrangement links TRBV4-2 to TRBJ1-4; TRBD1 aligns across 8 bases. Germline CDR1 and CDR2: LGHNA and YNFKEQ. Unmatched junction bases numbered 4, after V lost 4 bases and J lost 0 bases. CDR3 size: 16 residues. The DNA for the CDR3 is TGTGCCAGCAGCCGAGAGGGACAGGCAACTAATGAAAAACTGTTTTTT. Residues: CASSREGQATNEKLFF.

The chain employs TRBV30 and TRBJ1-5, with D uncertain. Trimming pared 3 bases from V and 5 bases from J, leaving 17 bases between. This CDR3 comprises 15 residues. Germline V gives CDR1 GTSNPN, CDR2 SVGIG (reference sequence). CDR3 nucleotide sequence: TGTGCCTGGAGAGCAGGAAATGAAGGCCATCAGCCCCAGCATTTT. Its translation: CAWRAGNEGHQPQHF. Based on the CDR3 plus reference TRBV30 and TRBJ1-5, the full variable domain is SQTIHQWPATLVQPVGSPLSLECTVEGTSNPNLYWYRQAAGRGLQLLFYSVGIGQISSEVPQNLSASRPQDRQFILSSKKLLLSDSGFYLCAWRAGNEGHQPQHFGDGTRLSIL.

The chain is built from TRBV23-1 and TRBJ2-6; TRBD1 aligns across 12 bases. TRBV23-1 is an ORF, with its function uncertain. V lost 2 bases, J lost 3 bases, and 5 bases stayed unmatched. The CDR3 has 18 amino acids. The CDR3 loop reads CASSQGTGGSIGANVLTF. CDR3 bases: TGCGCCAGCAGTCAAGGGACAGGGGGCTCGATTGGGGCCAACGTCCTGACTTTC.

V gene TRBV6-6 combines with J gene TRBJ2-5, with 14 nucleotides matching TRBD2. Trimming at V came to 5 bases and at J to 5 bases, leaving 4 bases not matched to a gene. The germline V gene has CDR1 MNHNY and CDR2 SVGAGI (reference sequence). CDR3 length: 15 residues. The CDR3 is CASSQTSGGAETQYF. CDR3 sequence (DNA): TGTGCCAGCAGTCAGACTAGCGGGGGGGCGGAGACCCAGTACTTC.

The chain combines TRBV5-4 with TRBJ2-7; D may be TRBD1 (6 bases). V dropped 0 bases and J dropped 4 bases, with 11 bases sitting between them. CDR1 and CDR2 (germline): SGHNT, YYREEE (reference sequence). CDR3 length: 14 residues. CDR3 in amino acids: CASSLEPGEYEQYF. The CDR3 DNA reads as TGTGCCAGCAGCTTGGAGCCAGGGGAGTACGAGCAGTACTTC.

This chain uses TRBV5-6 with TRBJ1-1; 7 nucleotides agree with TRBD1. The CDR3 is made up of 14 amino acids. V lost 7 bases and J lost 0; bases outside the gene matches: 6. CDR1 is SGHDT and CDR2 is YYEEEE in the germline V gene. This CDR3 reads CASSTTGMNTEAFF. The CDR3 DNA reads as TGTGCCAGCTCTACGACAGGGATGAACACTGAAGCTTTCTTT.

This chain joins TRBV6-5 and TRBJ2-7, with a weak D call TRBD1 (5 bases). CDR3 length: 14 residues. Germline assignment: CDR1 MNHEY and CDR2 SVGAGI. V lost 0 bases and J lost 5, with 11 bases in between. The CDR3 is CASSYSGPGNEQYF. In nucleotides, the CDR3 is TGTGCCAGCAGTTACTCCGGACCAGGGAACGAGCAGTACTTC.

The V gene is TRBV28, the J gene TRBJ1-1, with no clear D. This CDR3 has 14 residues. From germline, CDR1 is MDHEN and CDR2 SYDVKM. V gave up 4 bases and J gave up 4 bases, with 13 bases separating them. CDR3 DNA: TGTGCCAGCAGTTATGGGCCTCTGGGCACTGAAGCTTTCTTT. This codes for CASSYGPLGTEAFF.

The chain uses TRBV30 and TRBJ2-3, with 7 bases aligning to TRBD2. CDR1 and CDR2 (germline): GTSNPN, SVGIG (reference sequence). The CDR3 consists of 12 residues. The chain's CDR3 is CAGGVSPDTQYF. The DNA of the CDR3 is TGTGCTGGGGGGGTATCTCCCGATACGCAGTATTTT.

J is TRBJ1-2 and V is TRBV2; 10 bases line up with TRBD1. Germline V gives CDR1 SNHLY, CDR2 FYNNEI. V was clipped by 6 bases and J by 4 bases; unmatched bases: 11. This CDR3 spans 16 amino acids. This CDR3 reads CASRDPEDRGVYGYTF. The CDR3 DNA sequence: TGTGCCAGCAGAGACCCAGAGGACAGGGGGGTCTATGGCTACACCTTC.

Written as DNA, the CDR3 is TGTGCCAGTAGTATGGGGCAGGGGGCAGCTCAGCCCCAGCATTTT. It codes for CASSMGQGAAQPQHF. The chain has TRBV19 and TRBJ1-5, with 8 bases aligning to TRBD1. Germline loops: CDR1 LNHDA, CDR2 SQIVND (reference sequence). The CDR3 spans 15 residues. The trim removed 3 bases at V and 6 bases at J, leaving 7 bases unmatched. Combining the CDR3 with reference TRBV19 and TRBJ1-5 gives the whole variable domain DGGITQSPKYLFRKEGQNVTLSCEQNLNHDAMYWYRQDPGQGLRLIYYSQIVNDFQKGDIAEGYSVSREKKESFPLTVTSAQKNPTAFYLCASSMGQGAAQPQHFGDGTRLSIL.

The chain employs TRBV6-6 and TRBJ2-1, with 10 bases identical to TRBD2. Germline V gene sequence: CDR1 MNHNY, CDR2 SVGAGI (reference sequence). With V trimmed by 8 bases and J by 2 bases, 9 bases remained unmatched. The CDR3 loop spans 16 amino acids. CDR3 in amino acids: CASCPAGGPTYNEQFF. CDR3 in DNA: TGTGCCAGCTGTCCAGCGGGGGGGCCAACCTACAATGAGCAGTTCTTC.